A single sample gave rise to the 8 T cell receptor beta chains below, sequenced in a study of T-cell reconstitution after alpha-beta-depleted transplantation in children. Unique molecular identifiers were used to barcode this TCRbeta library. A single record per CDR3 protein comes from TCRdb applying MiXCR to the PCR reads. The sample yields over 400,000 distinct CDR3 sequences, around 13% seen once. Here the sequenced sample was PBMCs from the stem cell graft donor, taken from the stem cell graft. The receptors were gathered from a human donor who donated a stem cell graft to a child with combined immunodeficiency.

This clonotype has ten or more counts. The CDR3 protein is CASSYYGPYNEQFF. The CDR3 DNA reads as TGTGCCAGCAGTTACTATGGTCCCTACAATGAGCAGTTCTTC. This chain joins TRBV6-5 and TRBJ2-1; D not resolved. The germline gives CDR1 MNHEY, CDR2 SVGAGI. Trimming removed 1 base from V and 2 bases from J, with 6 bases in between. This CDR3 has 14 residues.

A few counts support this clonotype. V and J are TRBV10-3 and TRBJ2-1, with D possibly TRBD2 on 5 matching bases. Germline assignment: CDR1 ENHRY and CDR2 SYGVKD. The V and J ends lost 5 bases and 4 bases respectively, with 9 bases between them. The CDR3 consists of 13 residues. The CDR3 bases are TGTGCCATCAGTAGCGGTCAATACAATGAGCAGTTCTTC. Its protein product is CAISSGQYNEQFF.

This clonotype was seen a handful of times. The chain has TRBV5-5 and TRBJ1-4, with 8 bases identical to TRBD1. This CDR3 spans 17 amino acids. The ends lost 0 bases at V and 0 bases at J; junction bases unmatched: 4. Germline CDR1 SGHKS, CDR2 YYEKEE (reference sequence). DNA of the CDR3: TGTGCCAGCAGCTTGGGCGGACAGGGACCAACTAATGAAAAACTGTTTTTT. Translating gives CASSLGGQGPTNEKLFF.

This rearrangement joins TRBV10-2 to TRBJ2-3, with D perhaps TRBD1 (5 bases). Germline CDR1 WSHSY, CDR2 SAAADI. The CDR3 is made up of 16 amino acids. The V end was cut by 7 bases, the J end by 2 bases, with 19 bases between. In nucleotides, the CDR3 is TGCGCCAGCACCCGGATTGAGAACAGGCCCACAGATACGCAGTATTTT. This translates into CASTRIENRPTDTQYF.

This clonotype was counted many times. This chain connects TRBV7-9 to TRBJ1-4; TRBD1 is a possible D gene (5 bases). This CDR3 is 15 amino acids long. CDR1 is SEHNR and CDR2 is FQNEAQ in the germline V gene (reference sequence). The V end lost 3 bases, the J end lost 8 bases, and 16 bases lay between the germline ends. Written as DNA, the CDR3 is TGTGCCAGCAGCTTCGAGGGGCGAAGTGGGGAAAAACTGTTTTTT. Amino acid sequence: CASSFEGRSGEKLFF.

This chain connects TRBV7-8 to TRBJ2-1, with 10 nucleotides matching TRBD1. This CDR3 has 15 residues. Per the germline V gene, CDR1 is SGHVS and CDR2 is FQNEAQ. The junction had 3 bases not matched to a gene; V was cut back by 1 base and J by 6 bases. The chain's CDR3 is CASSLVGQGSNEQFF. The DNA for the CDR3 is TGTGCCAGCAGCTTAGTGGGACAGGGGTCCAATGAGCAGTTCTTC.

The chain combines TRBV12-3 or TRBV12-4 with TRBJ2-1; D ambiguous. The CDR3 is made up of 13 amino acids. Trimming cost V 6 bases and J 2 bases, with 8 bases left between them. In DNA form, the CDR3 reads TGTGCCAGCAGCCCCTCCCCCTACAATGAGCAGTTCTTC. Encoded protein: CASSPSPYNEQFF.

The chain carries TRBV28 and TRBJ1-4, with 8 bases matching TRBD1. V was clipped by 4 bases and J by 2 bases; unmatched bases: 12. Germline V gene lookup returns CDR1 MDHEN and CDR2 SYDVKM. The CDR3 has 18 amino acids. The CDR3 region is CASSSDREPNTTNEKLFF. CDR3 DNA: TGTGCCAGCAGTTCGGACAGGGAACCGAATACGACTAATGAAAAACTGTTTTTT.